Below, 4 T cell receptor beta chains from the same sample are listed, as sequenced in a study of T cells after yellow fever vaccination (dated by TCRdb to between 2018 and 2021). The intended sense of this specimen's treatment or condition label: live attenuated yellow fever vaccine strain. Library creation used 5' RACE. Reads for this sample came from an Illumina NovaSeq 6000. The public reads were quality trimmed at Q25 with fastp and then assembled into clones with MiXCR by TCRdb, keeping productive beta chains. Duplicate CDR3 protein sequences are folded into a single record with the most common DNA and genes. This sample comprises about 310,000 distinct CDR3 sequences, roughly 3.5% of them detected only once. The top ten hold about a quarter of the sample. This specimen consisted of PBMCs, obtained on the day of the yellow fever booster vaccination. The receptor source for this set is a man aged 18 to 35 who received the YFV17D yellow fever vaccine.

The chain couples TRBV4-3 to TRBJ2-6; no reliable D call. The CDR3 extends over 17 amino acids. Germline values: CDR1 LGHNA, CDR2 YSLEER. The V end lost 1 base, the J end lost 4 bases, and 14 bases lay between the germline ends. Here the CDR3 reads CASSQGPSSAGANVLTF. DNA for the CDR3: TGCGCCAGCAGCCAAGGACCATCCTCTGCCGGGGCCAACGTCCTGACTTTC.

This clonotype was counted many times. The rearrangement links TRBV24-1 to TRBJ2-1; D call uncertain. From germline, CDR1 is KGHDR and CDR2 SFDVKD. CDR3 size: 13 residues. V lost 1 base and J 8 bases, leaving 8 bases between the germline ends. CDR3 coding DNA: TGTGCCACCAGTGATTTCGCGGCGGATGAGCAGTTCTTC. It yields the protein CATSDFAADEQFF.

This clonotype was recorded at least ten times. CDR3 loop: CASSQSPGVYNSPLHF. The CDR3 bases are TGCGCCAGCAGCCAAAGCCCCGGGGTCTATAATTCACCCCTCCACTTT. This rearrangement joins TRBV4-1 to TRBJ1-6; D uncertain. The V gene's germline CDR1 is MGHRA and CDR2 YSYEKL. The CDR3 covers 16 residues. Deletions cut 2 bases from V and 3 bases from J, with 11 bases between.

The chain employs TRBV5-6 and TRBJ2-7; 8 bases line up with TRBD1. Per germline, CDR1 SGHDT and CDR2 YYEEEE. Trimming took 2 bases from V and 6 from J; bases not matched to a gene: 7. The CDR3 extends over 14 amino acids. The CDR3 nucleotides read TGTGCCAGCAGCTTCGGTCAGGGGGCTTTCGAGCAGTACGTC. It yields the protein CASSFGQGAFEQYV.